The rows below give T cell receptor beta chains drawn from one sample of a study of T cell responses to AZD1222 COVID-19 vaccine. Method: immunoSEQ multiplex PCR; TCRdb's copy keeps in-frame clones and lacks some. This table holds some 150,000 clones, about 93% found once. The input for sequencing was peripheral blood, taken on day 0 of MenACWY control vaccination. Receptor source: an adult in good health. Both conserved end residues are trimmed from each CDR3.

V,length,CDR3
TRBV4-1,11,ASSHPRTDTQY
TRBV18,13,ASSQTGTGDYEQY
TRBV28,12,ASSSFGKNQPQH
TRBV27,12,ASTSLGGGYEQY
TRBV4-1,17,ASSQPKGVRTSGANVLT
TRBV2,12,ASSEAGPGNTIY
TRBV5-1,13,ASSDWGAVPEKLF
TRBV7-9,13,ASSFIQGVSYEQY
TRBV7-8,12,ASSRFNRNYGYT
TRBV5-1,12,ASTGVPGPDTQY
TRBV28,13,ASSPLTGVNTEAF
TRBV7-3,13,ASSLRQNSGNTIY
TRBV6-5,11,ATNRDLGNTIY
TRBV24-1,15,ATSDSRWLADHNEQF
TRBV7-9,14,ASSSLAGGRIYEQY
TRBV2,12,ASRGTYSNQPQH
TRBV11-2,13,ASSFRGRGSYEQY
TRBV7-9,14,ASSGPRDGGNTEAF
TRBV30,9,AWRFGYEQY
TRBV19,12,ASSIVGGNTEAF
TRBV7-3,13,ASSPTSLRLETQY
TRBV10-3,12,AISQGTGDTEAF
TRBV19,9,ASSIGAEQF
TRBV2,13,ASRLPGQGIYEQY
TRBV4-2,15,ASSQDPGGYSNQPQH
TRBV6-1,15,ASSETLTSPAADTQY
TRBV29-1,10,SVVGQGYEQY
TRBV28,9,ANWDEKGYT
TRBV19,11,ASSITGGNEQF
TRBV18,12,ASSPTDSLDTQY
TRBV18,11,ASSPQGNYGYT
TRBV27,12,ASRSRGGTAELF
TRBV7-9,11,ASQQGVLTEAF
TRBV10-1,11,ASSGQGFTEAF
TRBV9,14,ASSVSSGGRWDEQF
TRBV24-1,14,ATSAQGGAGRDTQY
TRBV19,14,ASRGTEYSLNQPQH
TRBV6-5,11,ASSLGLDNEQF
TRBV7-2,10,ASSLDFYEQY
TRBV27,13,ASSFTSGPNYGYT
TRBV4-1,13,ASSQEEHLNNEQF
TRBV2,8,ASSASEQY
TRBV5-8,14,ASSLRTGSYNSPLH
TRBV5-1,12,ASSKGLDLETQY
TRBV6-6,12,ASRETGTNTEAF
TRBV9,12,ASSLGTGLYEQY
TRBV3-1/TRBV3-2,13,ASTPLAGAGETQY
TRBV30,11,AWRDGFNTEAF
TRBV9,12,ASSEAPGGLGAF
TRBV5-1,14,ASSWTGGTGVDTQY
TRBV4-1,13,ASSQGGQSTYGYT
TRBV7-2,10,ASSSTGGRRF
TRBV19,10,ASSIQSGEQY
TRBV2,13,ASSGTDRWGEKLF